This TCR beta chain was identified in a study of cytomegalovirus exposure and HLA in healthy donors. Both 60 Vbeta primers and 13 Jbeta primers went into the PCR. The method was immunoSEQ multiplex PCR; TCRdb's version includes in-frame clones alone and lacks a portion of them. The sample has about 180,000 clones; around three quarters are singletons. The germline V gene has CDR1 MNHEY and CDR2 SMNVEV (reference sequence). The V and J ends lost 5 bases and 2 bases, in that order; junction bases with no gene match: 10. The CDR3 totals 17 residues. Sequencing input: PBMCs. The chain employs TRBV27 and TRBJ1-5, with 9 bases aligning to TRBD1. The source of this sequence is a woman in her 30s in good health and CMV-seropositive. The CDR3 spells CASSAYDRGVGNQPQHF. CDR3 bases: TGTGCCAGCAGTGCCTACGACAGGGGGGTCGGCAATCAGCCCCAGCATTTT.